The 21 T cell receptor beta chains reported below all come from one sample, sequenced in a study of cytomegalovirus exposure and HLA in healthy donors. PCR primers comprised 60 Vbeta and 13 Jbeta primers. TCRdb keeps only in-frame clones here, not all; method: immunoSEQ multiplex PCR. Found here are over 75,000 clones, about 80% of them singletons; the top ten hold 6.5% to 9%. The sample was PBMCs. The receptors here all came from a middle-aged man in good health and CMV-seropositive.

The chain recombines TRBV6-5 with TRBJ2-1; 12 positions agree with TRBD2. Trimming at V came to 6 bases and at J to 7 bases, leaving 7 bases not matched to a gene. The germline gives CDR1 MNHEY, CDR2 SVGAGI. The CDR3 runs to 15 residues. In DNA, the CDR3 is TGTGCCAGCAGCAGGCGGACTAGCGGGAATAATGAGCAGTTCTTC. The encoded protein is CASSRRTSGNNEQFF.

The V and J genes are TRBV11-2 and TRBJ2-3; 11 positions match TRBD2. J gave up 0 bases and V 4 bases, and 6 bases lay outside the gene matches. The CDR3 length is 17 residues. Germline V gene sequence: CDR1 SGHAT, CDR2 FQNNGV. The CDR3 sequence: CASSSGTSGASTDTQYF. The CDR3 DNA reads TGTGCCAGCAGCTCAGGGACTAGCGGAGCTAGCACAGATACGCAGTATTTT.

This CDR3 reads CATSFRSPTTGSGYTF. The CDR3 nucleotides read TGTGCCACCAGCTTCCGCTCTCCTACGACAGGGAGCGGCTACACCTTC. The V call is TRBV15, the J call TRBJ1-2; TRBD1 matches at 7 bases. The CDR3 totals 16 residues. Looked up from germline, CDR1 is LNHNV and CDR2 is YYDKDF (reference sequence). Trimming at V came to 5 bases and at J to 8 bases, leaving 17 bases not matched to a gene.

This clone was seen only once. V gene TRBV9 combines with J gene TRBJ2-1, with TRBD2 matching 7 bases. V dropped 3 bases and J dropped 6; count of bases not matched to a gene: 15. CDR3 length equals 17 residues. CDR1 is SGDLS and CDR2 is YYNGEE in the germline V gene. The CDR3 coding sequence is TGTGCCAGCAGCGACCCTCGGACGAGAGGCGGGGGCAATGAGCAGTTCTTC. Protein: CASSDPRTRGGGNEQFF.

This clone is a singleton in its sample. The gene calls are TRBV5-5 and TRBJ1-1; 11 bases fit TRBD1. This CDR3 has 19 residues. The trim removed 4 bases at V and 5 bases at J, leaving 19 bases unmatched. Germline CDR1 SGHKS, CDR2 YYEKEE (reference sequence). CDR3 sequence reads: CASSKAPKGQGVRGTEAFF. The DNA of the CDR3 is TGTGCCAGCAGCAAAGCCCCTAAGGGACAGGGGGTTCGGGGGACTGAAGCTTTCTTT.

This clone was observed a handful of times. V is TRBV28 and J is TRBJ2-2, with D possibly TRBD1 on 6 matching bases. The V gene's germline CDR1 is MDHEN and CDR2 SYDVKM. Between the trimmed V and J ends, which lost 6 bases and 5 bases, there was a span of 16 bases. The CDR3 covers 15 residues. The CDR3 sequence is CASRPQGSLTGELFF. The DNA of the CDR3 is TGTGCCAGCAGGCCACAGGGTTCGTTGACCGGGGAGCTGTTTTTT. Full variable domain (outside the CDR3, taken from reference TRBV28 and TRBJ2-2): DVKVTQSSRYLVKRTGEKVFLECVQDMDHENMFWYRQDPGLGLRLIYFSYDVKMKEKGDIPEGYSVSREKKERFSLILESASTNQTSMYLCASRPQGSLTGELFFGEGSRLTVL.

The V gene is TRBV5-8, the J gene TRBJ2-3; 10 nucleotides agree with TRBD2. The CDR3 runs 17 residues. Germline loops: CDR1 SGHTS, CDR2 YDEGEE. V shed 3 bases and J 6 bases; nucleotides not matched to a gene: 13. DNA for the CDR3: TGTGCCAGCAGCTCAATAGCGGGAGGCCCTCAGGTGGATACGCAGTATTTT. Translating it yields CASSSIAGGPQVDTQYF.

The chain links TRBV19 to TRBJ2-1; 9 bases agree with TRBD2. The V gene end was trimmed by 2 bases and the J gene end by 5 bases; junction bases not matched to a gene: 10. Germline CDR1 and CDR2: LNHDA and SQIVND (reference sequence). This CDR3 contains 17 residues. For the CDR3, the DNA is TGTGCCAGTAGTATAAGTGTTCTAGCGGGGCGCCACAATGAGCAGTTCTTC. Amino acid sequence: CASSISVLAGRHNEQFF.

This clone was observed a handful of times. The rearrangement joins TRBV28 to TRBJ2-7; 8 bases line up with TRBD1. Per germline, CDR1 MDHEN and CDR2 SYDVKM. The CDR3 consists of 14 residues. Trimming took 6 bases from V and 5 from J; bases not matched to a gene: 9. CDR3 DNA sequence: TGTGCCAGCAGCCTTCTGCAGGGGGCCCACGAGCAGTACTTC. The encoded protein is CASSLLQGAHEQYF.

This clone showed up just once. The CDR3 spells CASSFGRPSLSRTDTQYF. For the CDR3, the DNA is TGTGCCAGCAGTTTCGGGAGGCCCAGCCTTAGTCGCACAGATACGCAGTATTTT. J is TRBJ2-3 and V is TRBV27; 7 nucleotides agree with TRBD2. The V segment lost 3 bases and the J segment 1 base; nucleotides outside the gene matches: 13. The CDR3 is made up of 18 amino acids. CDR1 MNHEY and CDR2 SMNVEV come from the germline V gene (reference sequence).

The chain joins TRBV2 to TRBJ2-3, with D maybe TRBD2 (7 bases). The CDR3 spans 13 residues. Trimming pared 8 bases from V and 3 bases from J, leaving 12 bases between. Germline CDR1 and CDR2: SNHLY and FYNNEI. The CDR3 spells CASGGGQTDTQYF. In DNA, the CDR3 is TGTGCCAGCGGGGGGGGCCAAACAGATACGCAGTATTTT.

This rearrangement joins TRBV9 to TRBJ1-3; 7 nucleotides align to TRBD1. Germline assignment: CDR1 SGDLS and CDR2 YYNGEE. V dropped 3 bases and J dropped 0; count of bases not matched to a gene: 9. The CDR3 is 17 residues long. CDR3 region: CASSAEKGQRSGNTIYF. CDR3 coding DNA: TGTGCCAGCAGCGCCGAAAAGGGACAGCGCTCTGGAAACACCATATATTTT.

The chain employs TRBV5-5 and TRBJ2-4, with TRBD2 matching over 12 bases. CDR3 length: 15 residues. The germline gives CDR1 SGHKS, CDR2 YYEKEE (reference sequence). V shed 2 bases, J shed 5 bases, and the junction held 2 bases outside the gene matches. The CDR3 region is CASSFGLAGQNIQYF. CDR3 nucleotides: TGTGCCAGCAGCTTCGGACTAGCGGGGCAAAACATTCAGTACTTC.

This clone appeared once. This sequence joins TRBV6-1 and TRBJ2-1; 11 positions agree with TRBD1. In germline, CDR1 is MNHNS, CDR2 SASEGT. With 7 bases clipped from V and 0 bases from J, the junction kept 2 bases outside the gene matches. The CDR3 runs 15 residues. CDR3 in DNA: TGTGCCAGCACGGGGACAGGGGGCTCCTACAATGAGCAGTTCTTC. As protein: CASTGTGGSYNEQFF.

The CDR3 sequence is CASSRVAGLPTDTQYF. The CDR3 region has the DNA TGTGCCAGCAGTAGGGTTGCGGGACTCCCGACAGATACGCAGTATTTT. The V call is TRBV27, the J call TRBJ2-3; D perhaps matches TRBD2 (6 bases). The V gene lost 5 bases and the J gene lost 3 bases, with 18 bases spanning the gap. Germline V gene data show CDR1 as MNHEY and CDR2 as SMNVEV (reference sequence). This CDR3 has 16 amino acids.

The chain joins TRBV4-1 to TRBJ1-2, with TRBD1 as a possible D gene (6 bases). The CDR3 runs to 16 residues. The V end was cut by 3 bases, the J end by 4 bases, with 18 bases between. Germline V gene data show CDR1 as MGHRA and CDR2 as YSYEKL. The CDR3 DNA sequence: TGCGCCAGCAGCCAGACCCCGGGACAAACAATCTATGGCTACACCTTC. Protein product: CASSQTPGQTIYGYTF.

V and J are TRBV5-1 and TRBJ2-1; 7 bases agree with TRBD1. The length of the CDR3 is 15 residues. Trimming took 4 bases from V and 3 from J; bases not matched to a gene: 7. The germline V gene has CDR1 SGHRS and CDR2 YFSETQ. This chain's CDR3 is CASSLRDSFYNEQFF. CDR3 DNA sequence: TGCGCCAGCAGCCTCCGGGACAGTTTCTACAATGAGCAGTTCTTC.

V and J are TRBV5-1 and TRBJ2-5, with 7 bases fitting TRBD2. CDR1 and CDR2 from the germline V gene are SGHRS and YFSETQ. This CDR3 is 13 amino acids long. V shed 3 bases and J 5 bases; nucleotides not matched to a gene: 4. In nucleotides, the CDR3 is TGCGCCAGCAGCTGGGCGGGGGAGGAGACCCAGTACTTC. Amino acids: CASSWAGEETQYF.

J is TRBJ2-1 and V is TRBV9; 7 nucleotides line up with TRBD1. The germline V gene encodes CDR1 SGDLS and CDR2 YYNGEE. The CDR3 is made up of 18 amino acids. The junction had 16 bases not matched to a gene; V was cut back by 3 bases and J by 4 bases. The CDR3: CASSGRPTTQGPYNEQFF. The CDR3 region has the DNA TGTGCCAGCAGCGGACGACCCACTACACAGGGGCCTTACAATGAGCAGTTCTTC.

The gene calls are TRBV10-3 and TRBJ2-2; 9 bases are a match to TRBD2. J gave up 0 bases and V 4 bases, and 3 bases lay outside the gene matches. CDR3 length: 16 residues. The V gene's germline CDR1 is ENHRY and CDR2 SYGVKD. CDR3 in DNA: TGTGCCATCAGTGTATTAGCGGGAGCGAACACCGGGGAGCTGTTTTTT. Translating it yields CAISVLAGANTGELFF.

By share of the sample, this clone is medium-sized. The rearrangement uses TRBV6-1 and TRBJ2-1; 9 bases are shared with TRBD2. After removal of 2 bases from V and 8 bases from J, the junction contained 13 bases not matched to a gene. Germline CDR1 is MNHNS and CDR2 is SASEGT. CDR3 length: 17 residues. Here the CDR3 DNA reads TGTGCCAGCAGTGAAACCTCTGTTGCGGGGGGGAGCGATGAGCAGTTCTTC. It translates to CASSETSVAGGSDEQFF.